This TCR beta chain was sequenced in a study of identical twins. Germline-derived CDR1 and CDR2 are SGHTA and FQGNSA. The CDR3 spans 13 residues. Trimming left V 6 bases short and J 3 bases short, with 9 bases between. TCRdb itself ran the 5' RACE reads through MiXCR, one entry per CDR3 protein. Among fewer than 500,000 distinct CDR3 sequences listed, around an eighth were seen once. The sample was also linked to a second study, of yellow fever vaccine responses in identical twins.

This sequence was found in a woman between 18 and 29 years old in good health. The chain employs TRBV7-2 and TRBJ1-5, with a tentative D call TRBD1 (5 bases). Sample: CD4+ T cells sorted from blood. The CDR3: CASSDSYNQPQHF. CDR3 in DNA: TGTGCCAGCAGTGACAGTTACAATCAGCCCCAGCATTTT.